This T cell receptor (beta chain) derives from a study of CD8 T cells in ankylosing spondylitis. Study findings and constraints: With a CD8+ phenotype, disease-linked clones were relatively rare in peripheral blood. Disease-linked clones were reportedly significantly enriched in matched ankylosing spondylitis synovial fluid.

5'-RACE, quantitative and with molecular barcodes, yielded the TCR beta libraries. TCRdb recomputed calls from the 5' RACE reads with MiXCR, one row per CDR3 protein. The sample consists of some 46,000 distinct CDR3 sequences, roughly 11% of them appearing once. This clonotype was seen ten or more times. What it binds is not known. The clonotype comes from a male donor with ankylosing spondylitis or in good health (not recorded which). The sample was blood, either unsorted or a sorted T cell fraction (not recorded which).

The CDR3, as DNA: TGTGCCACCAGCAGTTGGGGCAGGGGATATGGCTACACCTTC. This encodes CATSSWGRGYGYTF. The chain joins TRBV15 to TRBJ1-2; perhaps TRBD1 as D (6 bases). The germline V gene has CDR1 LNHNV and CDR2 YYDKDF (reference sequence). Trimming took off 3 bases at V and 5 bases at J, with 13 bases between the two ends. CDR3 length: 14 residues. Looking up the rest from reference TRBV15 and TRBJ1-2 gives the full variable domain: DAMVIQNPRYQVTQFGKPVTLSCSQTLNHNVMYWYQQKSSQAPKLLFHYYDKDFNNEADTPDNFQSRRPNTSFCFLDIRSPGLGDTAMYLCATSSWGRGYGYTFGSGTRLTVV.